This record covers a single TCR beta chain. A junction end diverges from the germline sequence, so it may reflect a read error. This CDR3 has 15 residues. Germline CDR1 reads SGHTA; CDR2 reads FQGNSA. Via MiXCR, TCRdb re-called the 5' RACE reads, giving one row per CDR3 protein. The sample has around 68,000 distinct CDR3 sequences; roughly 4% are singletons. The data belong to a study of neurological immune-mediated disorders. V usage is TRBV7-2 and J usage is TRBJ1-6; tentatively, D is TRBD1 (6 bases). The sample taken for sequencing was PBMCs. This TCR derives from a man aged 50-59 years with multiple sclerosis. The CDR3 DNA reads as TGTGCCAGCAGCTCCACTATCAGGGGCCATTCACCCCTCAACTTT. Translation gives CASSSTIRGHSPLNF.